The rows below give T cell receptor beta chains drawn from one sample of a study of cytomegalovirus exposure and HLA in healthy donors. Clones were sequenced by immunoSEQ multiplex PCR, and TCRdb holds only the in-frame ones, with some missing. The repertoire consists of around 130,000 clones, with around 73% occurring once and the leading ten covering roughly 3%. Material for sequencing was PBMCs. The receptors were sampled from a human donor in good health. The CDR3 runs from the conserved cysteine through the conserved F or W. Fields, in order: CDR3 DNA, CDR3 protein, clone size, J gene, D gene, V gene. The D gene is left open where the match is weak. Clone sizes are given selectively: once, few, many, or a class where the clone is expanded.

TGTGCCAGCAGCCGTCCGGGACAGCACTACGAGCAGTACTTC	CASSRPGQHYEQYF	NA	TRBJ2-7	TRBD1	TRBV6-5
TGTGCCAGTAGGGACCAGCACAACAGGGGCAACGAGCAGTACTTC	CASRDQHNRGNEQYF	NA	TRBJ2-7	TRBD1	TRBV19
TGCGCCAGCAGCCCGGGGGACAGGGTGGGCGAGCAGTACTTC	CASSPGDRVGEQYF	NA	TRBJ2-7	TRBD1	TRBV5-1
TGTGCCAGCAGCCAAGGGTTGGGGACACTGAAAAACAATGAGCAGTTCTTC	CASSQGLGTLKNNEQFF	NA	TRBJ2-1	NA	TRBV14
TGTGCCAGCCGAACCGGGACAGCTGGAAACACCATATATTTT	CASRTGTAGNTIYF	NA	TRBJ1-3	TRBD1	TRBV19
TGCGCCTGGAGGCTAGCGGGAGATACTGAGCAGTTCTTC	CAWRLAGDTEQFF	once	TRBJ2-1	TRBD2	TRBV30
TGTGCCAGCAGTCCCAGCGGGAGGACAGATACGCAGTATTTT	CASSPSGRTDTQYF	NA	TRBJ2-3	TRBD2	TRBV7-3
TGTGCCAGCAGCTTGGGGCCCTCTCCCTCTGGGGCCAACGTCCTGACTTTC	CASSLGPSPSGANVLTF	NA	TRBJ2-6	NA	TRBV11-3
TGTGCCAGCAGCTACGCAGGATCAGGGCTGAACACTGAAGCTTTCTTT	CASSYAGSGLNTEAFF	NA	TRBJ1-1	NA	TRBV6-5
TGTGCCAGCAGCTTGGCGGAGACCCAGTACTTC	CASSLAETQYF	NA	TRBJ2-5	NA	TRBV5-6
TGTGCCAGCTCACCAAGTCTAGCGGCAACTTACAATGAGCAGTTCTTC	CASSPSLAATYNEQFF	NA	TRBJ2-1	TRBD2	TRBV18
TGTGCCAGCAGCGTAGCGGTCTCCGGTAACTATGGCTACACCTTC	CASSVAVSGNYGYTF	NA	TRBJ1-2	NA	TRBV9
TGTGCCAGCAGCCTCGGACTAGCGGGAGACAACAGAAGGAATGAGCAGTTCTTC	CASSLGLAGDNRRNEQFF	NA	TRBJ2-1	TRBD2	TRBV11-2
TGTGCCAGCAGTGATAGGGTGGGGGGGCCCCATGAGCAGTTCTTC	CASSDRVGGPHEQFF	NA	TRBJ2-1	NA	TRBV2
TGTGCCAGCAATCCGGCAGGGGGCTTAGGAAAACTGTTTTTT	CASNPAGGLGKLFF	NA	TRBJ1-4	TRBD1	TRBV6-1
TGTGCCAGCAGCGTAGCAGGGCAGGGGGCTTTTCGATCAGATACGCAGTATTTT	CASSVAGQGAFRSDTQYF	NA	TRBJ2-3	TRBD1	TRBV9
TGTGCCAGCAGCTCCCGGGGGGGGGAGGTTAATCCTGAAGCTTTCTTT	CASSSRGGEVNPEAFF	NA	TRBJ1-1	NA	TRBV7-6
TGTGCCAGCAGCTCAAGACAGAACACCGGGGAGCTGTTTTTT	CASSSRQNTGELFF	few	TRBJ2-2	NA	TRBV9